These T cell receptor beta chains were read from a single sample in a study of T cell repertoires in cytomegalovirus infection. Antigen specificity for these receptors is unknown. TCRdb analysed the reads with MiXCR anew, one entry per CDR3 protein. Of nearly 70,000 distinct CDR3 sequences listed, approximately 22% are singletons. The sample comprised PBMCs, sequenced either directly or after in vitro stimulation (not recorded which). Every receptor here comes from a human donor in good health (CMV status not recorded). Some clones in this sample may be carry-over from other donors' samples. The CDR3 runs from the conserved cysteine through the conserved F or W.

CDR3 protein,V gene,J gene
CASSLDGLGHSNSPLHF,TRBV5-1,TRBJ1-6
CASRVPRVAGTEAFF,TRBV28,TRBJ1-1
CASSVSGTDTQYF,TRBV9,TRBJ2-3
CASSYWEKGNTIYF,TRBV11-2,TRBJ1-3
CSADMGGMNTEAFF,TRBV29-1,TRBJ1-1
CASSGSLLNTEAFF,TRBV7-2,TRBJ1-1
CASSQEGGGRTGELFF,TRBV5-5,TRBJ2-2
CASRGQGSPSYEQYF,TRBV19,TRBJ2-7
CASSLGRDNEQFF,TRBV28,TRBJ2-1
CASSPRTSGGGGNEQFF,TRBV11-3,TRBJ2-1
CASSFPRLAGDNEQFF,TRBV5-1,TRBJ2-1
CASSGTRQETQYF,TRBV9,TRBJ2-5
CASSKTSGQEGNEQFF,TRBV6-1,TRBJ2-1
CSASGGAEDTQYF,TRBV20-1,TRBJ2-3
CASSPRVGATNEKLFF,TRBV7-6,TRBJ1-4
CASSQDGEEFAEAFF,TRBV4-2,TRBJ1-1
CASSHGQGYTEAFF,TRBV7-2,TRBJ1-1
CASSPGRALKETQYF,TRBV7-9,TRBJ2-5
CASSLALWAGPDTQYF,TRBV7-2,TRBJ2-3
CASRRGTYNTDTQYF,TRBV5-4,TRBJ2-3
CASSQEGLAVWDEQFF,TRBV4-2,TRBJ2-1
CASSLLGWNEQYF,TRBV7-2,TRBJ2-7
CASSPKGISGNTIYF,TRBV19,TRBJ1-3
CASSSFTGRDTGELFF,TRBV28,TRBJ2-2
CASNRRLAGGYEQYF,TRBV5-1,TRBJ2-7
CSARDTPVDTEAFF,TRBV20-1,TRBJ1-1
CASSQKLAVGGSNQPQHF,TRBV4-2,TRBJ1-5
CSARVQGASGELFF,TRBV20-1,TRBJ2-2
CASSQGTVDNEQFF,TRBV23-1,TRBJ2-1
CASSLVGLAASSYNEQFF,TRBV7-9,TRBJ2-1
CSASGDSIPGEQFF,TRBV20-1,TRBJ2-1
CASSLRTGEKLFF,TRBV7-3,TRBJ1-4
CASSQGLAGGPRSYNEQFF,TRBV7-9,TRBJ2-1
CASGLTGRFSGLFF,TRBV19,TRBJ1-4
CASSIGWDTLVAKNIQYF,TRBV19,TRBJ2-4
CASSPRQGFHNEQFF,TRBV18,TRBJ2-1
CASSLFRGNIQYF,TRBV11-3,TRBJ2-4
CASSVGEGHYTGELFF,TRBV9,TRBJ2-2
CASSADNEQFF,TRBV2,TRBJ2-1
CASSTADTQYF,TRBV7-2,TRBJ2-3
CASSQGSRAGGEETQYF,TRBV4-3,TRBJ2-5
CASSRGFSEGKLFF,TRBV7-8,TRBJ1-4
CASSARGRMGNYGYTF,TRBV13,TRBJ1-2
CSAVWTGSPEQPQHF,TRBV20-1,TRBJ1-5
CSARARGLRNTEAFF,TRBV20-1,TRBJ1-1
CASSLNRYQGGRETQYF,TRBV14,TRBJ2-5
CASSLGVGSYNEQFF,TRBV7-2,TRBJ2-1